The clone carrying this T cell receptor (beta chain) was seen a few times. Its antigen is unidentified. These data belong to a study of beta chain features in type 1 diabetes. The authors sorted CD4+ naive, central memory, regulatory and stem cell-like memory cells via CD45RO/CCR7/CD25/CD127/CD95/CD27. Every isolated RNA sample was fully reverse transcribed, so sequencing captured expressed TCRB transcripts. The data were produced by immunoSEQ multiplex PCR, yet TCRdb's version contains in-frame clones alone and is incomplete. This repertoire shows about 240,000 clones, 14% found once; its top ten account for roughly 0.019%. General study findings and limits: There was a moderate but significant shortening of TCRB CDR3s in all four CD4+ subsets of Type 1 diabetes patients.

The specimen was naive CD4+ T cells from blood. The sequence was obtained from a man under 40 with type 1 diabetes.

CDR3 region: CASRLGQEDSYGYTF. In DNA, the CDR3 is TGTGCCAGCAGACTGGGACAGGAGGACTCCTATGGCTACACCTTC. The V gene is TRBV7-9, the J gene TRBJ1-2; 8 bases align to TRBD1. In germline, CDR1 is SEHNR, CDR2 FQNEAQ (reference sequence). This CDR3 is built from 15 residues. V lost 6 bases to trimming and J lost 4 bases; unmatched junction nucleotides: 10.